The rows below give T cell receptor beta chains drawn from one sample of a study of T cell repertoires and leukemia-associated antigens. Their antigens remain unidentified. TCRdb called the 5' RACE reads again in MiXCR, with one record for every CDR3 protein. Found here are about 11,000 distinct CDR3 sequences, about 45% of them singletons; the top ten hold about a quarter. Sequencing used CD3+ T cells sorted from blood and cultured. All receptors come from a female donor in good health. Each CDR3 is given with its conserved first and last residue. The D gene is left open where the match is weak. For some rows the clone size is stated as once, few or many, or as a class when expanded; others skip it.

>TRBJ2-7|TRBV12-3/TRBV12-4|TRBD2|-
CASSLATSGAYEQYF
TGTGCCAGCAGTTTAGCTACTAGCGGCGCCTACGAGCAGTACTTC
>TRBJ2-4|TRBV20-1|-|-
CSARVGSLAKNIQYF
TGCAGTGCTAGAGTGGGGAGCCTAGCCAAAAACATTCAGTACTTC
>TRBJ2-6|TRBV10-3|-|-
CAISEETGEPGANVLTF
TGTGCCATCAGTGAGGAGACAGGAGAACCTGGGGCCAACGTCCTGACTTTC
>TRBJ2-1|TRBV5-1|-|few
CASSLDGSGNEQFF
TGCGCCAGCAGCTTGGACGGGAGTGGCAATGAGCAGTTCTTC
>TRBJ2-7|TRBV30|-|many
CAWSSGQSYEQYF
TGTGCCTGGAGTTCCGGACAGAGCTACGAGCAGTACTTC
>TRBJ2-1|TRBV9|-|-
CASRRREQVSYEQFF
TGTGCCAGCAGGCGTAGAGAACAGGTCTCCTACGAGCAGTTCTTC
>TRBJ2-7|TRBV6-5|TRBD1|-
CASSRGDRGRGSYEQYF
TGTGCCAGCTCCAGGGGGGACAGGGGTCGCGGATCCTACGAGCAGTACTTC
>TRBJ2-7|TRBV4-2|-|once
CASSQEGTGISRYEQYF
TGTGCCAGCAGCCAAGAAGGGACGGGAATCTCCCGCTACGAGCAGTACTTC
>TRBJ2-3|TRBV18|TRBD2|many
CASGELAGASTDTQYF
TGTGCCAGCGGAGAGCTAGCGGGAGCTAGCACAGATACGCAGTATTTT
>TRBJ2-4|TRBV10-2|-|medium-sized
CASSPATKNIQYF
TGCGCCAGCAGCCCGGCAACCAAAAACATTCAGTACTTC
>TRBJ2-5|TRBV18|TRBD2|many
CASSRGTSGYQETQYF
TGTGCCAGCTCCCGAGGGACTAGCGGATACCAAGAGACCCAGTACTTC
>TRBJ2-7|TRBV11-3|-|-
CASSSVVGLSSYEQYF
TGTGCCAGCAGCTCCGTCGTAGGCCTTAGCTCGTACGAGCAGTACTTC
>TRBJ2-6|TRBV6-5|-|few
CAIGRPQSGANVLTF
TGTGCCATAGGAAGGCCACAATCTGGGGCCAACGTCCTGACTTTC
>TRBJ2-7|TRBV12-3/TRBV12-4|TRBD2|medium-sized
CASSLSSGGYEQYF
TGTGCCAGCAGTTTATCCAGCGGGGGTTACGAGCAGTACTTC
>TRBJ2-1|TRBV29-1|-|few
CSSWEAYNEQFF
TGCAGCTCCTGGGAGGCGTACAATGAGCAGTTCTTC
>TRBJ2-1|TRBV29-1|-|medium-sized
CSVEDKGFGNEQFF
TGCAGCGTTGAAGATAAGGGATTTGGCAATGAGCAGTTCTTC
>TRBJ1-1|TRBV5-1|-|-
CASSLEFATNAEAFF
TGCGCCAGCAGCTTGGAGTTCGCAACTAACGCCGAAGCTTTCTTT
>TRBJ2-3|TRBV4-2|-|-
CASSQDTSTDTQYF
TGTGCCAGCAGCCAAGACACTAGCACAGATACGCAGTATTTT
>TRBJ1-6|TRBV4-2|TRBD1|many
CASSQVDRENTPLHF
TGTGCCAGCAGCCAAGTCGACAGGGAGAACACACCCCTCCACTTT
>TRBJ2-5|TRBV7-3|TRBD2|-
CASSPEGLAGKETQYF
TGTGCCAGCAGCCCCGAAGGACTAGCGGGAAAAGAGACCCAGTACTTC
>TRBJ2-5|TRBV5-1|-|-
CASSPPEGTETQYF
TGCGCCAGCAGCCCGCCGGAGGGTACGGAGACCCAGTACTTC
>TRBJ2-7|TRBV3-1|TRBD2|many
CASSQDTGTSGVYEQYF
TGTGCCAGCAGCCAAGATACCGGGACTAGCGGGGTCTACGAGCAGTACTTC
>TRBJ1-1|TRBV20-1|-|-
CSARSRDLEAFF
TGCAGTGCTAGATCAAGAGATCTTGAAGCTTTCTTT
>TRBJ2-1|TRBV20-1|TRBD2|-
CSARLAGGRNEQLF
TGCAGTGCCCGACTAGCGGGTGGGAGGAATGAGCAGCTCTTC
>TRBJ2-7|TRBV5-6|TRBD1|many
CASSPGTGRREQYF
TGTGCCAGCAGTCCCGGGACAGGCAGGCGCGAGCAGTACTTC
>TRBJ2-5|TRBV7-9|-|few
CASSPPGAGETQYF
TGTGCCAGCAGCCCGCCCGGAGCTGGGGAGACCCAGTACTTC
>TRBJ2-7|TRBV27|TRBD2|many
CASSSWTSGSGVSYEQYF
TGTGCCAGCAGTTCATGGACTAGCGGCTCGGGAGTTTCCTACGAGCAGTACTTC
>TRBJ1-5|TRBV9|-|many
CASSVEGVNQPQHF
TGTGCCAGCAGCGTAGAGGGGGTCAATCAGCCCCAGCATTTT
>TRBJ1-2|TRBV5-4|TRBD1|-
CASSSPGQGANGYTF
TGTGCCAGCAGCTCACCGGGACAGGGGGCTAATGGCTACACCTTC
>TRBJ2-5|TRBV11-3|TRBD1|once
CASSPRGRIAGGETQYF
TGTGCCAGCAGCCCAAGGGGGAGAATTGCAGGGGGCGAGACCCAGTACTTC
>TRBJ1-4|TRBV12-3/TRBV12-4|-|-
CASSGSLREKLFF
TGTGCCAGCTCGGGCAGCCTCCGGGAAAAACTGTTTTTT
>TRBJ2-3|TRBV10-3|-|-
CAINLSPGGTDTQYF
TGTGCCATCAATTTATCCCCAGGGGGCACAGATACGCAGTATTTT
>TRBJ2-7|TRBV20-1|-|few
CSARAHLGAESYEQYF
TGCAGTGCTAGAGCCCACTTGGGAGCAGAGAGCTACGAGCAGTACTTT
>TRBJ1-6|TRBV5-5|-|-
CASSLDAVNSPLHF
TGTGCCAGCAGCTTGGATGCGGTTAATTCACCCCTCCACTTT
>TRBJ2-5|TRBV18|TRBD2|-
CVSSRGTSGYQETQYF
TGTGTCAGCTCCCGAGGGACTAGCGGATACCAAGAGACTCAGTACTTC
>TRBJ2-3|TRBV30|TRBD1|many
CAWSDPRGQVFTDTQYF
TGTGCCTGGAGTGACCCGCGGGGACAGGTGTTCACAGATACGCAGTATTTT
>TRBJ2-3|TRBV7-3|TRBD2|many
CASSQRLAAETDTQYF
TGTGCCAGCAGCCAGCGACTAGCGGCCGAAACAGATACGCAGTATTTT
>TRBJ1-4|TRBV2|-|-
CASIRDRINEKLFF
TGTGCCAGCATTAGAGACAGGATTAATGAAAAACTGTTTTTT
>TRBJ2-3|TRBV5-1|-|-
CASSLASGTGRDTQYF
TGCGCCAGCAGCTTGGCTAGCGGGACAGGGCGTGATACGCAGTATTTT
>TRBJ2-5|TRBV6-5|-|-
CAVTGTGFQETQYF
TGTGCCGTAACAGGGACTGGTTTCCAAGAGACCCAGTACTTC
>TRBJ2-1|TRBV5-1|-|-
CGSSTQREQFF
TGCGGCAGCAGCACCCAGCGCGAGCAGTTCTTC
>TRBJ2-7|TRBV21-1|-|many
CASSPWDREVRSSYEQYF
TGTGCCAGCAGCCCCTGGGACAGGGAAGTAAGATCGTCCTACGAGCAGTACTTC
>TRBJ1-5|TRBV5-1|-|many
CASSLDARNQPQHF
TGCGCCAGCAGCTTGGATGCACGCAATCAGCCCCAGCATTTT
>TRBJ2-4|TRBV29-1|-|-
CSVEEPKIAKNVQYF
TGCAGCGTTGAAGAACCTAAAATAGCCAAAAACGTCCAGTACTTC
>TRBJ2-1|TRBV5-1|-|medium-sized
CASSLNNEQFF
TGCGCCAGCAGCTTAAACAATGAGCAGTTCTTC